Below are 19 T cell receptor beta chains sequenced from a single sample in a study of blood T cell repertoires in COVID-19. The table came from immunoSEQ multiplex PCR; TCRdb's copy has only in-frame clones and leaves some out. The sample consists of roughly 190,000 clones, approximately 90% of them appearing once. The source material was peripheral blood. These receptors were collected from a man aged 45 to 65 with acute or convalescent COVID-19.

The chain links TRBV15 to TRBJ2-5; 14 bases align to TRBD2. Trimming cost V 2 bases and J 1 base; bases outside gene matches: 3. Germline V gene data show CDR1 as LNHNV and CDR2 as YYDKDF (reference sequence). CDR3 size: 17 residues. The chain's CDR3 is CATSRPGLAGGQETQYF. In nucleotides, the CDR3 is TGTGCCACCAGCAGACCTGGACTAGCGGGGGGCCAAGAGACCCAGTACTTC.

V gene TRBV4-2 combines with J gene TRBJ2-1; D is undetermined. The CDR3 contains 16 residues. V lost 0 bases and J lost 0, with 9 bases in between. The V gene's germline CDR1 is LGHNA and CDR2 YNFKEQ. The CDR3: CASSQDGGTSYNEQFF. Here the CDR3 DNA reads TGTGCCAGCAGCCAAGATGGCGGTACCTCCTACAATGAGCAGTTCTTC.

The chain carries TRBV5-5 and TRBJ2-5, with TRBD1 as a possible D gene (7 bases). This CDR3 has 14 amino acids. Germline V gives CDR1 SGHKS, CDR2 YYEKEE (reference sequence). Trimming left V 0 bases short and J 5 bases short, with 11 bases between. CDR3 loop: CASSLAGGIETQYF. The CDR3 DNA reads TGTGCCAGCAGCTTGGCAGGGGGGATCGAGACCCAGTACTTC.

This chain's CDR3 is CATSRDYGPANEKLFF. The CDR3 nucleotides read TGTGCCACCAGCAGAGATTATGGCCCAGCTAATGAAAAACTGTTTTTT. The chain couples TRBV15 to TRBJ1-4, with D unresolved. The CDR3 runs 16 residues. V lost 0 bases and J 3 bases, leaving 11 bases between the germline ends. Germline V gene lookup returns CDR1 LNHNV and CDR2 YYDKDF (reference sequence).

J is TRBJ1-4 and V is TRBV19, with D uncertain. The length of the CDR3 is 13 residues. Germline V gives CDR1 LNHDA, CDR2 SQIVND (reference sequence). V lost 7 bases and J lost 8, with 14 bases in between. The CDR3 coding sequence is TGTGCCAGTAACCGTAGCCCGGGGGAAAAACTGTTTTTT. This gives the protein CASNRSPGEKLFF.

The chain couples TRBV9 to TRBJ2-1, with TRBD1 identical over 7 bases. The germline V gene has CDR1 SGDLS and CDR2 YYNGEE. The CDR3 is 17 residues long. J gave up 1 base and V 3 bases, and 10 bases lay outside the gene matches. In DNA, the CDR3 is TGTGCCAGCAGCGCGAGACAGGGCTCGGGGTCCTACAATGAGCAGTTCTTC. Protein sequence: CASSARQGSGSYNEQFF.

The chain uses TRBV4-3 and TRBJ1-5; D possibly corresponds to TRBD1 (5 bases). Germline-derived CDR1 and CDR2 are LGHNA and YSLEER. The CDR3 has 15 residues. With 0 bases removed from V and 1 base from J, the gap between germline ends came to 7 bases. CDR3 sequence: CASSQEAGSNQPQHF. In DNA form, the CDR3 reads TGCGCCAGCAGCCAAGAAGCAGGGAGCAATCAGCCCCAGCATTTT.

CDR3 DNA sequence: TGTGCCAGCAGCCCCGTGGGACTAGCGGGGACCTACGAGCAGTACGTC. Amino acid sequence: CASSPVGLAGTYEQYV. V is TRBV6-2 or TRBV6-3 and J is TRBJ2-7, with 13 bases lining up with TRBD2. There are 16 residues in the CDR3. From germline, CDR1 is MNHEY and CDR2 SVGEGT. The J segment lost 2 bases and the V segment lost 6 bases, leaving 7 bases of the junction unmatched.

The chain joins TRBV27 to TRBJ1-6; D is perhaps TRBD1 (5 bases). Trimming left V 9 bases short and J 6 bases short, with 12 bases between. The CDR3 runs to 13 residues. The germline V gene has CDR1 MNHEY and CDR2 SMNVEV (reference sequence). Here the CDR3 DNA reads TGTGCCAGTTGGGCAGGGTCTAATTCACCCCTCCACTTT. Protein product: CASWAGSNSPLHF.

V is TRBV4-1 and J is TRBJ2-3; 7 nucleotides agree with TRBD2. Trimming cost V 1 base and J 0 bases; bases outside gene matches: 10. Germline V gives CDR1 MGHRA, CDR2 YSYEKL. CDR3 size: 18 residues. Here the CDR3 reads CASSQGRASGTSTDTQYF. The CDR3 DNA is TGCGCCAGCAGCCAAGGTAGGGCTAGCGGTACTAGCACAGATACGCAGTATTTT.

This chain links TRBV12-3 or TRBV12-4 with TRBJ2-5; TRBD1 might be the D (5 bases). This CDR3 has 13 amino acids. Between the trimmed V and J ends, which lost 5 bases and 4 bases, there was a span of 11 bases. The CDR3 spells CASSPRAGETQYF. The CDR3, as DNA: TGTGCCAGCAGTCCCAGGGCCGGAGAGACCCAGTACTTC.

V usage is TRBV9 and J usage is TRBJ2-1; D gene uncertain. Trimming took 0 bases from V and 7 from J, leaving 11 bases between them. The CDR3 runs to 14 residues. Looked up from germline, CDR1 is SGDLS and CDR2 is YYNGEE. CDR3: CASSVGRGENEQFF. CDR3 DNA sequence: TGTGCCAGCAGCGTAGGCCGAGGTGAGAATGAGCAGTTCTTC.

This chain connects TRBV4-2 to TRBJ2-2; TRBD2 matches at 10 bases. V shed 0 bases, J shed 7 bases, and the junction held 2 bases outside the gene matches. Germline lookup yields CDR1 LGHNA and CDR2 YNFKEQ. The CDR3 is 15 amino acids. CDR3 nucleotides: TGTGCCAGCAGCCAAGATCGACTAGCGGGCGGGGAGCTGTTTTTT. Protein product: CASSQDRLAGGELFF.

The V and J genes are TRBV4-1 and TRBJ1-4; D gene unclear. The CDR3 runs 17 residues. The V end lost 0 bases, the J end lost 8 bases, and 19 bases lay between the germline ends. CDR1 and CDR2 (germline): MGHRA, YSYEKL. CDR3 in amino acids: CASSQDRKGGAGEKLFF. In DNA, the CDR3 is TGCGCCAGCAGCCAAGATAGGAAGGGCGGAGCGGGGGAAAAACTGTTTTTT.

In its sample, this clone was seen once. This chain connects TRBV5-5 to TRBJ2-3; 8 bases line up with TRBD2. Germline assignment: CDR1 SGHKS and CDR2 YYEKEE (reference sequence). The trim removed 2 bases at V and 2 bases at J, leaving 13 bases unmatched. The length of the CDR3 is 18 residues. The CDR3 region is CASSLGTSPPRYTDTQYF. For the CDR3, the DNA is TGTGCCAGCAGCTTAGGGACTAGTCCACCCCGATACACAGATACGCAGTATTTT.

CDR3 sequence (DNA): TGCGCCAGCAGCCCGGGGGAAGCCTACGAGCAGTACTTC. Translated, it gives CASSPGEAYEQYF. V and J are TRBV5-1 and TRBJ2-7; D perhaps matches TRBD2 (6 bases). V lost 4 bases, J lost 2 bases, and 10 bases lay in between. The germline V gene encodes CDR1 SGHRS and CDR2 YFSETQ. This CDR3 region has 13 residues.

The chain employs TRBV9 and TRBJ2-7; 12 bases agree with TRBD2. V gave up 4 bases and J gave up 2 bases; unmatched junction bases: 7. Germline values: CDR1 SGDLS, CDR2 YYNGEE. This CDR3 has 16 amino acids. Written as DNA, the CDR3 is TGTGCCAGCAGCTCTGGACTAGCGGGAAAGACCTACGAGCAGTACTTC. Encoded protein: CASSSGLAGKTYEQYF.

The gene calls are TRBV4-1 and TRBJ2-5; tentative D call: TRBD1 (6 bases). Trimming left V 5 bases short and J 2 bases short, with 21 bases between. Germline assignment: CDR1 MGHRA and CDR2 YSYEKL. The CDR3 has 17 residues. CDR3 residues: CASSSGSGGVGQETQYF. DNA of the CDR3: TGCGCCAGCAGCTCGGGAAGTGGGGGCGTGGGTCAAGAGACCCAGTACTTC.

The rearrangement links TRBV28 to TRBJ1-1; tentative D call: TRBD1 (6 bases). Germline V lookup: CDR1 MDHEN, CDR2 SYDVKM. Trimming took off 7 bases at V and 0 bases at J, with 15 bases between the two ends. CDR3 length: 15 residues. The CDR3 sequence is CASILGGGMNTEAFF. The DNA of the CDR3 is TGTGCCAGCATCCTAGGGGGGGGTATGAACACTGAAGCTTTCTTT.